Below are 18 T cell receptor beta chains sequenced from a single sample in a study of Ad26.COV2.S vaccination and SARS-CoV-2 variants. The method was immunoSEQ multiplex PCR; TCRdb's version includes in-frame clones alone and lacks a portion of them. The sample shows around 250,000 clones, approximately 90% of them seen only once. Treatment defined: some 20 received Ad26.COV2.S at low or high dose, single or two shots; a few received placebo; per-sample allocation not given. Sampling was done on day 63 after the first vaccine or placebo injection. The specimen was peripheral blood, collected in a trial of Ad26.COV2.S vaccine versus placebo. All receptors derive from a person aged 18-65 years who received the Ad26.COV2.S COVID-19 vaccine or a placebo.

V and J are TRBV5-8 and TRBJ1-6; weak D call: TRBD1 (5 bases). V was cut by 8 bases and J by 10 bases, with 19 bases left in between. The CDR3 covers 14 residues. The germline gives CDR1 SGHTS, CDR2 YDEGEE. The CDR3 nucleotides are TGTGCCAGTACCCGTCGGGGGGAACGCTCACCCCTCCACTTT. This gives the protein CASTRRGERSPLHF.

The chain has TRBV4-1 and TRBJ2-3; TRBD1 aligns across 7 bases. V was pared by 1 base and J by 0 bases, with 4 bases of the junction left unmatched. Germline lookup yields CDR1 MGHRA and CDR2 YSYEKL. The CDR3 loop spans 16 amino acids. CDR3: CASSQVTGSSTDTQYF. CDR3 in DNA: TGCGCCAGCAGCCAAGTGACAGGGAGTAGCACAGATACGCAGTATTTT.

Only a few counts were recorded for this clone. This chain links TRBV6-5 with TRBJ2-1; 7 bases map to TRBD1. From germline, CDR1 is MNHEY and CDR2 SVGAGI. The V and J ends lost 6 bases and 7 bases, in that order; junction bases with no gene match: 9. The CDR3 extends over 14 amino acids. Here the CDR3 reads CASSVLDRENEQFF. The CDR3 bases are TGTGCCAGCAGCGTCCTTGACAGGGAAAATGAGCAGTTCTTC.

The chain is built from TRBV11-1 and TRBJ2-7; TRBD1 agrees at 11 bases. CDR1 and CDR2 from the germline V gene are SGHAT and FQDESV (reference sequence). This CDR3 is built from 16 residues. The trim removed 5 bases at V and 3 bases at J, leaving 9 bases unmatched. CDR3 sequence reads: CASSLRDRGFYYEQYV. CDR3 nucleotide sequence: TGTGCCAGCAGCCTTCGGGACAGGGGGTTTTACTACGAGCAGTACGTC.

V gene TRBV25-1 combines with J gene TRBJ2-1; 9 positions agree with TRBD1. Germline trimming cut 7 bases from V and 3 bases from J; bases unmatched to any gene: 10. In germline, CDR1 is MGHDK, CDR2 SYGVNS. CDR3 length: 16 amino acids. The CDR3 DNA sequence: TGTGCCAGCACCCCTCGCCGGACAGGGGTCTACAATGAGCAGTTCTTC. This encodes CASTPRRTGVYNEQFF.

V gene TRBV4-2 combines with J gene TRBJ2-7, with 8 bases that match TRBD2. The V segment lost 4 bases and the J segment 0 bases; nucleotides outside the gene matches: 14. The CDR3 has 18 amino acids. Looked up from germline, CDR1 is LGHNA and CDR2 is YNFKEQ. The CDR3 bases are TGTGCCAGCAGCCCCGCCGGGGGGGGGCGGGGCAGCTCCTACGAGCAGTACTTC. The encoded protein is CASSPAGGGRGSSYEQYF.

The rearrangement links TRBV5-4 to TRBJ2-3; D gene unclear. Germline loops: CDR1 SGHNT, CDR2 YYREEE (reference sequence). This CDR3 spans 15 amino acids. The ends were cut back, 1 base at V and 2 bases at J, with 11 bases in the middle. The CDR3 bases are TGTGCCAGCAGCTTGCTCAGGACCCCCACAGATACGCAGTATTTT. The encoded protein is CASSLLRTPTDTQYF.

The rearrangement joins TRBV9 to TRBJ2-1; TRBD2 matches 9 bases. Germline trimming cut 0 bases from V and 3 bases from J; bases unmatched to any gene: 4. This CDR3 comprises 16 residues. Per germline, CDR1 SGDLS and CDR2 YYNGEE. CDR3 protein: CASSVVSSGIYNEQFF. The CDR3 nucleotides read TGTGCCAGCAGCGTAGTTTCTAGCGGGATCTACAATGAGCAGTTCTTC.

J is TRBJ1-2 and V is TRBV7-2; TRBD1 matches 9 bases. Germline-derived CDR1 and CDR2 are SGHTA and FQGNSA. CDR3 length: 17 residues. The trim removed 1 base at V and 6 bases at J, leaving 12 bases unmatched. CDR3 coding DNA: TGTGCCAGCAGCTTAGTCCCCCCGGGACAGGGTGAGGATGGCTACACCTTC. This encodes CASSLVPPGQGEDGYTF.

V gene TRBV6-6 combines with J gene TRBJ2-1; 9 positions match TRBD1. Trimming took 6 bases from V and 3 from J; bases not matched to a gene: 6. CDR3 size: 15 residues. Germline V gene sequence: CDR1 MNHNY, CDR2 SVGAGI (reference sequence). The CDR3 nucleotides are TGTGCCAGCAGCTCCCGGGACAGGGTCTACAATGAGCAGTTCTTC. Protein: CASSSRDRVYNEQFF.

This clone has only a few counts. The chain combines TRBV7-9 with TRBJ1-1; TRBD1 might be the D (5 bases). Germline-derived CDR1 and CDR2 are SEHNR and FQNEAQ (reference sequence). V lost 4 bases to trimming and J lost 2 bases, with 5 bases between them. The CDR3 runs to 12 residues. The DNA of the CDR3 is TGTGCCAGCAGCTGGGACAACACTGAAGCTTTCTTT. Protein sequence: CASSWDNTEAFF.

The V and J genes are TRBV6-5 and TRBJ2-2; D is uncertain. Trimming stripped 7 bases from V and 4 bases from J, with 13 bases between. CDR3 size: 14 residues. CDR1 is MNHEY, CDR2 SVGAGI, per germline. The CDR3 region is CASIQQSITGELFF. CDR3 coding DNA: TGTGCCAGCATTCAACAGTCCATCACCGGGGAGCTGTTTTTT.

The J gene is TRBJ1-5, the V gene TRBV4-2; 7 nucleotides line up with TRBD1. Germline V CDR1 and CDR2: LGHNA, YNFKEQ. The CDR3 contains 15 residues. With 0 bases clipped from V and 6 bases from J, the junction kept 5 bases outside the gene matches. DNA of the CDR3: TGTGCCAGCAGCCAAGATTCGAGGGGGCCTCAGCCCCAGCATTTT. It translates to CASSQDSRGPQPQHF.

The V and J genes are TRBV4-3 and TRBJ2-7; 7 bases are shared with TRBD1. V lost 4 bases to trimming and J lost 0 bases; unmatched junction nucleotides: 3. From germline, CDR1 is LGHNA and CDR2 YSLEER. CDR3 size: 14 residues. CDR3 region: CASSRRQGSYEQYF. CDR3 DNA sequence: TGCGCCAGCAGCCGAAGACAGGGCTCCTACGAGCAGTACTTC.

The V gene is TRBV19, the J gene TRBJ1-5; D possibly corresponds to TRBD1 (5 bases). There are 14 residues in the CDR3. Between the trimmed V and J ends, which lost 9 bases and 0 bases, there was a span of 12 bases. Germline V CDR1 and CDR2: LNHDA, SQIVND (reference sequence). For the CDR3, the DNA is TGTGCCAGCCAGCGGGGGGATAGCAATCAGCCCCAGCATTTT. It yields the protein CASQRGDSNQPQHF.

The gene calls are TRBV24-1 and TRBJ2-7; D perhaps matches TRBD1 (5 bases). The CDR3 contains 13 residues. Trimming removed 9 bases from V and 4 bases from J, with 15 bases in between. CDR1 is KGHDR and CDR2 is SFDVKD in the germline V gene. The CDR3 DNA is TGTGCCACCCCCCGAGGCAGGGATTACGAGCAGTACGTC. Translation gives CATPRGRDYEQYV.

The chain joins TRBV7-9 to TRBJ2-1, with 10 bases lining up with TRBD2. V lost 6 bases to trimming and J lost 8 bases; unmatched junction nucleotides: 10. The CDR3 extends over 15 amino acids. Germline V gives CDR1 SEHNR, CDR2 FQNEAQ (reference sequence). The CDR3 DNA follows: TGTGCCAGCAGACCCAGCGGGGGGGTTAAGGATGAGCAGTTCTTC. This translates into CASRPSGGVKDEQFF.

This chain links TRBV6-5 with TRBJ1-3; D is uncertain. With 5 bases removed from V and 4 bases from J, the gap between germline ends came to 12 bases. This CDR3 is 14 amino acids long. Germline loops: CDR1 MNHEY, CDR2 SVGAGI. CDR3 sequence: CASSTILAGNTIYF. In DNA, the CDR3 is TGTGCCAGCAGTACCATATTGGCAGGAAACACCATATATTTT.